This TCR beta chain was identified during a study of T cell changes during pregnancy in multiple sclerosis. Libraries were prepared by immunoSEQ multiplex PCR; TCRdb keeps only in-frame clonotypes and omits some of them. The sample has roughly 33,000 clones, roughly nine tenths seen once. This CDR3 comprises 15 residues. Germline lookup yields CDR1 SGHTA and CDR2 FQGNSA. Trimming removed 5 bases at V and 6 bases at J, with 16 bases between. Sequences were derived from CD4+ T cells from peripheral blood mononuclear cells, sampled in the third trimester of pregnancy. The chain couples TRBV7-2 to TRBJ2-2; possible D gene TRBD2, 5 bases. The TCR originated in a female donor in good health, enrolled as a control in a pregnancy study. The CDR3 nucleotides read TGTGCCAGCAGCGTTAGCCGGGATTTAGCCGGGGAGCTGTTTTTT. Translation: CASSVSRDLAGELFF.